The 27 T cell receptor beta chains below all came from one sample that was sequenced in a study of T-cell reconstitution after alpha-beta-depleted transplantation in children. The authors prepared the TCRbeta library with unique molecular identifiers. One entry per CDR3 protein, called by TCRdb with MiXCR from the PCR reads. This table holds some 300,000 distinct CDR3 sequences, 10% found once. This specimen was PBMCs, taken before TCRalphabeta/CD19-depleted stem cell transplant. The receptor source for this set is a boy younger than two with acute myeloid leukemia, due to receive a stem cell transplant.

The chain recombines TRBV7-8 with TRBJ1-1, with D unclear. CDR1 is SGHVS, CDR2 FQNEAQ, per germline. The CDR3 contains 14 residues. Deletions cut 7 bases from V and 1 base from J, with 13 bases between. CDR3 sequence (DNA): TGTGCCAGCACCAAGCGGGCAGCGAACACTGAAGCTTTCTTT. Amino acids: CASTKRAANTEAFF.

This clonotype was picked up many times. The genes are TRBV28 and TRBJ2-5, with D unclear. The germline CDR1 and CDR2 sequences are MDHEN and SYDVKM. V was pared by 6 bases and J by 2 bases, with 10 bases between. This CDR3 is built from 13 residues. The DNA for the CDR3 is TGTGCCAGCAGCTGCACACGGCAAGAGACCCAGTACTTC. This gives the protein CASSCTRQETQYF.

A note on this clonotype: The junction departs from the called germline gene at one end, perhaps through a read error. The chain combines TRBV6-5 with TRBJ2-3; 11 bases agree with TRBD2. This CDR3 comprises 16 residues. Germline CDR1 reads MNHEY; CDR2 reads SVGAGI. CDR3 sequence (DNA): TGTGCCAGCAGTTACGGGTTAGCGGGAGGGACAGATACGAAGTATTTT. Protein sequence: CASSYGLAGGTDTKYF.

Many counts were recorded for this clonotype. The chain recombines TRBV27 with TRBJ2-1; no firm D call. Germline CDR1 MNHEY, CDR2 SMNVEV (reference sequence). The CDR3 is 14 amino acids. V lost 2 bases and J 6 bases, leaving 11 bases between the germline ends. The CDR3, as DNA: TGTGCCAGCAGTTTAGGATATGGGTTCAATGAGCAGTTCTTC. This translates into CASSLGYGFNEQFF.

This clonotype was counted at least ten times. J is TRBJ1-4 and V is TRBV12-3 or TRBV12-4; possible D gene TRBD1, 5 bases. The CDR3 runs to 14 residues. Trimming took off 7 bases at V and 8 bases at J, with 17 bases between the two ends. CDR3 in amino acids: CASTTLGRREKLFF. Here the CDR3 DNA reads TGTGCCAGCACTACACTGGGACGTCGGGAAAAACTGTTTTTT.

This clonotype was found many times. The chain is built from TRBV7-9 and TRBJ2-7; D may be TRBD2 (5 bases). Trimming left V 10 bases short and J 7 bases short, with 14 bases between. The CDR3 consists of 11 residues. Germline lookup yields CDR1 SEHNR and CDR2 FQNEAQ (reference sequence). The CDR3 DNA reads as TGTGCCATCCGCAAGGGCGGGGAGCAGTACTTC. Translated: CAIRKGGEQYF.

This clonotype was detected ten times or more. The V call is TRBV6-5, the J call TRBJ1-4, with D uncertain. V was cut by 0 bases and J by 8 bases, with 10 bases left in between. CDR1 is MNHEY and CDR2 is SVGAGI in the germline V gene. The CDR3 extends over 14 amino acids. CDR3 sequence (DNA): TGTGCCAGCAGTTACTCTCTCGGAGGAGAAAAACTGTTTTTT. Amino acids: CASSYSLGGEKLFF.

The table lists this clonotype with many counts. V usage is TRBV11-2 and J usage is TRBJ2-1; D is perhaps TRBD2 (6 bases). Deletions cut 2 bases from V and 4 bases from J, with 15 bases between. Germline assignment: CDR1 SGHAT and CDR2 FQNNGV. The CDR3 consists of 16 residues. The CDR3 sequence: CASSLPPRGVYNEQFF. In nucleotides, the CDR3 is TGTGCCAGCAGCTTACCCCCGCGGGGTGTTTACAATGAGCAGTTCTTC.

This CDR3 reads CASSLIMGDLQYF. CDR3 bases: TGCGCCAGCAGCCTAATTATGGGGGACCTGCAGTACTTC. This chain joins TRBV4-1 and TRBJ2-7; TRBD1 or TRBD2 may be the D gene (5 bases each). V shed 4 bases and J shed 9 bases, with 16 bases lying between them. The CDR3 consists of 13 residues. CDR1 is MGHRA and CDR2 is YSYEKL in the germline V gene.

This clonotype was observed a few times. The chain is built from TRBV20-1 and TRBJ2-1; 7 bases map to TRBD2. The length of the CDR3 is 15 residues. Trimming removed 5 bases from V and 0 bases from J; junction bases left unmatched: 7. Germline V CDR1 and CDR2: DFQATT, SNEGSKA (reference sequence). The CDR3 here is CSAVHSGRSYNEQFF. CDR3 bases: TGCAGTGCTGTCCATAGCGGGCGCTCCTACAATGAGCAGTTCTTC.

This clonotype was seen at least ten times. V gene TRBV3-1 combines with J gene TRBJ2-7; the match to TRBD2 covers 14 bases. V lost 4 bases, J lost 3 bases, and 5 bases stayed unmatched. Per germline, CDR1 LGHDT and CDR2 YNNKEL (reference sequence). This CDR3 is built from 16 residues. CDR3 in amino acids: CASSPGTSGRIYEQYF. CDR3 DNA sequence: TGTGCCAGCAGCCCGGGGACTAGCGGGAGAATCTACGAGCAGTACTTC.

This clonotype occurred many times. The V gene is TRBV6-2 or TRBV6-3, the J gene TRBJ2-3; D perhaps matches TRBD2 (6 bases). CDR3 length equals 18 residues. Germline CDR1 reads MNHEY; CDR2 reads SVGEGT. The ends were cut back, 5 bases at V and 2 bases at J, with 23 bases in the middle. CDR3 in amino acids: CASSPPGLFASHTDTQYF. CDR3 nucleotide sequence: TGTGCCAGCAGTCCCCCGGGACTCTTTGCATCCCACACAGATACGCAGTATTTT.

This chain joins TRBV7-2 and TRBJ2-7; 10 bases fit TRBD2. The CDR3 has 15 amino acids. The V segment lost 2 bases and the J segment 5 bases; nucleotides outside the gene matches: 6. Germline V gives CDR1 SGHTA, CDR2 FQGNSA. The CDR3 bases are TGTGCCAGCAGCTTACAGAGCGGGGGGGCTCACGAGCAGTACTTC. It is translated as CASSLQSGGAHEQYF.

This clonotype was observed at least ten times. This sequence joins TRBV10-3 and TRBJ2-6, with no clear D. Germline CDR1 reads ENHRY; CDR2 reads SYGVKD. Trimming left V 8 bases short and J 1 base short, with 6 bases between. The CDR3 totals 13 residues. CDR3 coding DNA: TGTGCCATCGGTCCATCTGGGGCCAACGTCCTGACTTTC. Protein product: CAIGPSGANVLTF.

This clonotype has at least ten counts. This rearrangement joins TRBV7-9 to TRBJ2-2; a weak D match, TRBD2 (7 bases). Germline CDR1 SEHNR, CDR2 FQNEAQ (reference sequence). There are 18 residues in the CDR3. Between the trimmed V and J ends, which lost 5 bases and 4 bases, there was a span of 23 bases. The CDR3, as DNA: TGTGCCAGCAGCCGCGTTTACGGGGGGCAGGGACCCACCGGGGAGCTGTTTTTT. Protein product: CASSRVYGGQGPTGELFF. Combining the CDR3 with reference TRBV7-9 and TRBJ2-2 gives the whole variable domain DTGVSQNPRHKITKRGQNVTFRCDPISEHNRLYWYRQTLGQGPEFLTYFQNEAQLEKSRLLSDRFSAERPKGSFSTLEIQRTEQGDSAMYLCASSRVYGGQGPTGELFFGEGSRLTVL.

With regard to this clonotype: This may stem from a read error, because a much larger clone lies one nucleotide away. The chain links TRBV5-1 to TRBJ1-4, with 8 bases aligning to TRBD1. The CDR3 is 14 amino acids. The germline gives CDR1 SGHRS, CDR2 YFSETQ. The CDR3 sequence: CASSPGTGAENLFF. CDR3 DNA: TGCGCCAGCAGCCCCGGGACAGGCGCTGAAAACCTGTTTTTT.

This clonotype showed up many times. The CDR3 loop is CASSLGGTNTEAFF. CDR3 coding DNA: TGCGCCAGCAGCTTGGGGGGGACCAACACTGAAGCTTTCTTT. This chain uses TRBV5-1 with TRBJ1-1, with D possibly TRBD1 on 5 matching bases. The CDR3 length is 14 residues. CDR1 and CDR2 from the germline V gene are SGHRS and YFSETQ. Trimming shortened V by 0 bases and J by 2 bases, and 8 bases separated the two germline ends.

The chain recombines TRBV19 with TRBJ2-1; 7 bases agree with TRBD2. The ends lost 0 bases at V and 1 base at J; junction bases unmatched: 6. The CDR3 runs to 17 residues. Germline V gene lookup returns CDR1 LNHDA and CDR2 SQIVND (reference sequence). The CDR3 here is CASSIDPAGLSYNEQFF. CDR3 bases: TGTGCCAGTAGTATAGACCCAGCGGGACTTTCCTACAATGAGCAGTTCTTC.

This clonotype was counted at least ten times. The chain has TRBV15 and TRBJ2-7; no reliable D call. V gave up 0 bases and J gave up 3 bases, with 15 bases separating them. The CDR3 extends over 16 amino acids. The germline V gene encodes CDR1 LNHNV and CDR2 YYDKDF (reference sequence). The CDR3 region has the DNA TGTGCCACCAGCAGAGATCAGAGAATAGGGAACTACGAGCAGTACTTC. Encoded protein: CATSRDQRIGNYEQYF.

The gene calls are TRBV2 and TRBJ2-7; maybe TRBD1 (6 bases). Looked up from germline, CDR1 is SNHLY and CDR2 is FYNNEI. There are 15 residues in the CDR3. Trimming took 8 bases from V and 3 from J, leaving 20 bases between them. CDR3 loop: CASQGSGVGGYEQYF. CDR3 sequence (DNA): TGTGCCAGCCAAGGCTCAGGGGTTGGGGGCTACGAGCAGTACTTC.

The gene calls are TRBV10-3 and TRBJ1-5, with TRBD1 matching over 7 bases. Germline V gives CDR1 ENHRY, CDR2 SYGVKD. Losses at the gene ends were 6 bases for V and 5 bases for J; bases not matched to a gene: 4. This CDR3 is built from 13 residues. The CDR3 spells CAIRDRVDQPQHF. The CDR3 DNA follows: TGTGCCATCAGAGACAGGGTGGATCAGCCCCAGCATTTT.

This clonotype was seen at least ten times. The CDR3 DNA sequence: TGTGCCAGCAGCTTAGCAGAGGGGGTTTGGAACACTGAAGCTTTCTTT. It codes for CASSLAEGVWNTEAFF. This chain links TRBV7-2 with TRBJ1-1; perhaps TRBD1 as D (6 bases). Germline lookup yields CDR1 SGHTA and CDR2 FQGNSA. V was cut by 0 bases and J by 1 base, with 12 bases left in between. CDR3 size: 16 residues.

The DNA of the CDR3 is TGCGCCAGCAGGCAGGACGGGGAAGAGACCCAGTACTTC. It translates to CASRQDGEETQYF. The V gene is TRBV10-2, the J gene TRBJ2-5; tentative D call: TRBD2 (5 bases). The V gene lost 6 bases and the J gene lost 3 bases, with 11 bases spanning the gap. CDR1 is WSHSY and CDR2 is SAAADI in the germline V gene. The CDR3 contains 13 residues.

This clonotype came up many times. The chain links TRBV20-1 to TRBJ1-5; possibly TRBD1 for D (6 bases). The CDR3 length is 15 residues. Germline V CDR1 and CDR2: DFQATT, SNEGSKA (reference sequence). The V and J ends lost 5 bases and 4 bases respectively, with 18 bases between them. The CDR3 spells CSALRQASPNQPQHF. The CDR3 DNA is TGCAGTGCTCTAAGACAGGCTTCCCCGAATCAGCCCCAGCATTTT.

In its sample, this clonotype was seen many times. J is TRBJ2-2 and V is TRBV27; TRBD1 might be the D (6 bases). The CDR3 spans 14 residues. Germline CDR1 reads MNHEY; CDR2 reads SMNVEV (reference sequence). The V gene lost 8 bases and the J gene lost 5 bases, with 15 bases spanning the gap. The CDR3: CASSYRVETGELFF. CDR3 nucleotide sequence: TGTGCCAGCTCTTACAGGGTCGAGACCGGGGAGCTGTTTTTT.

In its sample, this clonotype was seen many times. The chain has TRBV24-1 and TRBJ2-7, with 8 bases that match TRBD2. Germline CDR1 and CDR2: KGHDR and SFDVKD. V shed 9 bases and J 6 bases; nucleotides not matched to a gene: 6. CDR3 length equals 12 residues. CDR3 sequence reads: CATSSGRSEQYF. The CDR3 DNA reads as TGTGCCACCTCGAGCGGGAGAAGCGAGCAGTACTTC.

This clonotype turned up a few times. This chain connects TRBV29-1 to TRBJ1-5, with 7 nucleotides matching TRBD1. The CDR3 loop spans 12 amino acids. In germline, CDR1 is SQVTM, CDR2 ANQGSEA. The V and J ends lost 4 bases and 5 bases, in that order; junction bases with no gene match: 2. CDR3 nucleotides: TGCAGCGTTGGGACAGGCGATCAGCCCCAGCATTTT. This sequence encodes CSVGTGDQPQHF.